One sample yielded the 19 T cell receptor beta chains listed below, sequenced in a study of T-cell reconstitution after alpha-beta-depleted transplantation in children. A TCRbeta library incorporating unique molecular identifiers was prepared. A single record per CDR3 protein comes from TCRdb applying MiXCR to the PCR reads. The repertoire holds nearly 400,000 distinct CDR3 sequences, with around 20% as singletons. The source material was PBMCs from the stem cell graft donor, sampled from the stem cell graft. The source of these receptors is a human donor who donated a stem cell graft to a child with acute myeloid leukemia.

This clonotype showed up many times. This chain uses TRBV6-4 with TRBJ2-7; 9 positions match TRBD1. The germline CDR1 and CDR2 sequences are MRHNA and SNTAGT. This CDR3 spans 16 amino acids. Trimming removed 2 bases from V and 5 bases from J; junction bases left unmatched: 10. The CDR3 sequence is CASSDHAGQGLNEQYF. CDR3 sequence (DNA): TGTGCCAGCAGTGACCATGCGGGACAGGGTCTCAACGAGCAGTACTTC.

This clonotype was found many times. The V call is TRBV6-2 or TRBV6-3, the J call TRBJ1-1; no firm D call. V was cut by 2 bases and J by 1 base, with 5 bases left in between. Germline V gene lookup returns CDR1 MNHEY and CDR2 SVGEGT. CDR3 length equals 13 residues. In nucleotides, the CDR3 is TGTGCCAGCAGTTACCGACAGAACACTGAAGCTTTCTTT. It is translated as CASSYRQNTEAFF.

This clonotype turned up a few times. This chain uses TRBV7-9 with TRBJ1-1; 10 positions match TRBD1. V shed 9 bases and J 0 bases; nucleotides not matched to a gene: 1. CDR1 and CDR2 from the germline V gene are SEHNR and FQNEAQ (reference sequence). The CDR3 extends over 13 amino acids. This CDR3 is CASGQGVNTEAFF. The CDR3 DNA follows: TGTGCCAGTGGACAGGGGGTGAACACTGAAGCTTTCTTT.

This clonotype was detected only a few times. The J gene is TRBJ1-1, the V gene TRBV12-3 or TRBV12-4; D gene ambiguous. The CDR3 has 13 residues. V was cut by 3 bases and J by 6 bases, with 11 bases left in between. The CDR3 here is CASSFSQRSEAFF. CDR3 sequence (DNA): TGTGCCAGCAGTTTCTCGCAAAGATCTGAAGCTTTCTTT.

The chain links TRBV6-2 or TRBV6-3 to TRBJ2-2, with a weak D call TRBD2 (6 bases). The germline V gene has CDR1 MNHEY and CDR2 SVGEGT. Trimming removed 0 bases at V and 5 bases at J, with 13 bases between. The CDR3 is made up of 16 amino acids. Here the CDR3 DNA reads TGTGCCAGCAGTTACTCACCGGGAGAGGGGACCGGGGAGCTGTTTTTT. This gives the protein CASSYSPGEGTGELFF.

This clonotype was counted at least ten times. The CDR3, as DNA: TGCAGTGCTAGAGCCCCGAGCGGGAACAAAAACAATGAGCAGTTCTTC. It yields the protein CSARAPSGNKNNEQFF. The gene calls are TRBV20-1 and TRBJ2-1; TRBD2 aligns across 7 bases. Germline lookup yields CDR1 DFQATT and CDR2 SNEGSKA (reference sequence). The CDR3 extends over 16 amino acids. V shed 1 base and J 5 bases; nucleotides not matched to a gene: 11.

The chain carries TRBV5-1 and TRBJ1-1, with D tentatively TRBD1 (6 bases). The CDR3 length is 14 residues. CDR1 and CDR2 from the germline V gene are SGHRS and YFSETQ. V was cut by 4 bases and J by 0 bases, with 10 bases left in between. The CDR3 DNA follows: TGCGCCAGCAGCGACAGGACGTTGAACACTGAAGCTTTCTTT. Protein sequence: CASSDRTLNTEAFF.

This clonotype was observed a few times. The J gene is TRBJ2-7, the V gene TRBV11-2; D is possibly TRBD2 (6 bases). From germline, CDR1 is SGHAT and CDR2 FQNNGV. Trimming removed 0 bases at V and 2 bases at J, with 14 bases between. The CDR3 has 16 residues. The CDR3 nucleotides are TGTGCCAGCAGCTTAGATGAGTGGGGACTGCCCTACGAGCAGTACTTC. Translation: CASSLDEWGLPYEQYF.

Ten or more counts support this clonotype. The chain uses TRBV7-3 and TRBJ2-1; 11 bases match TRBD2. The ends lost 2 bases at V and 9 bases at J; junction bases unmatched: 6. CDR3 size: 15 residues. Germline V gives CDR1 SGHTA, CDR2 FQGTGA. CDR3 bases: TGTGCCAGCAGCTTAGTAGCGGGAGGGTCGAGTGAGCAGTTCTTC. Translated, it gives CASSLVAGGSSEQFF.

Concerning this clonotype: An end of the junction does not agree with germline; a read error may underlie this. The V gene is TRBV27, the J gene TRBJ2-1; D is uncertain. The CDR3 is 10 amino acids. Germline CDR1 MNHEY, CDR2 SMNVEV (reference sequence). The CDR3 DNA reads TGTGCCAGCGCCTACGATGAGCAGTTCTTC. Amino acids: CASAYDEQFF.

This clonotype was counted a few times. The chain couples TRBV12-3 or TRBV12-4 to TRBJ2-2; D possibly corresponds to TRBD2 (6 bases). CDR3 length equals 17 residues. Trimming removed 5 bases at V and 0 bases at J, with 16 bases between. This CDR3 is CASSPTGGLANTGELFF. In nucleotides, the CDR3 is TGTGCCAGCAGTCCCACTGGGGGACTTGCGAACACCGGGGAGCTGTTTTTT.

This clonotype has only a few counts. The chain is built from TRBV18 and TRBJ2-1, with TRBD2 matching over 10 bases. Germline V CDR1 and CDR2: KGHSH, LQKENI. CDR3 length: 15 residues. Trimming cost V 2 bases and J 5 bases; bases outside gene matches: 3. CDR3 residues: CASSPGTSANNEQFF. CDR3 bases: TGTGCCAGCTCACCAGGGACTAGCGCAAACAATGAGCAGTTCTTC.

This clonotype was counted a few times. The chain links TRBV7-3 to TRBJ2-1; D possibly uses TRBD1 or TRBD2 (5 bases each). V lost 5 bases and J 7 bases, leaving 21 bases between the germline ends. CDR3 length: 16 amino acids. The germline V gene has CDR1 SGHTA and CDR2 FQGTGA. The CDR3 reads CASSPRGEPWGNEQFF. The DNA for the CDR3 is TGTGCCAGCAGCCCCCGGGGCGAACCCTGGGGAAATGAGCAGTTCTTC.

A few counts support this clonotype. The chain joins TRBV20-1 to TRBJ2-1; D may correspond to TRBD1 or TRBD2 (5 bases each). CDR3 length: 14 amino acids. CDR1 and CDR2 (germline): DFQATT, SNEGSKA (reference sequence). V lost 6 bases and J lost 4, with 16 bases in between. CDR3 protein: CSAVPTGPYNEQFF. In nucleotides, the CDR3 is TGCAGTGCCGTACCGACGGGACCGTACAATGAGCAGTTCTTC.

This clonotype came up a few times. V gene TRBV20-1 combines with J gene TRBJ2-5; 7 bases align to TRBD2. The V segment lost 2 bases and the J segment 1 base; nucleotides outside the gene matches: 4. The CDR3 is 14 amino acids. Germline lookup yields CDR1 DFQATT and CDR2 SNEGSKA (reference sequence). In DNA form, the CDR3 reads TGCAGTGCTAGACTAGCGGTACTCCAAGAGACCCAGTACTTC. Its protein is CSARLAVLQETQYF.

The sample holds one count of this clonotype. The chain employs TRBV3-1 and TRBJ2-1; D is perhaps TRBD1 (5 bases). Germline CDR1 and CDR2: LGHDT and YNNKEL (reference sequence). The CDR3 is made up of 13 amino acids. Trimming removed 1 base from V and 9 bases from J, with 10 bases in between. The CDR3 coding sequence is TGTGCCAGCAGCCAAGGCAGGGTGGGTGAGCAGTTCTTC. Translated, it gives CASSQGRVGEQFF.

The sample holds many counts of this clonotype. V gene TRBV20-1 combines with J gene TRBJ2-3; TRBD2 aligns across 9 bases. Unmatched junction bases numbered 11, after V lost 0 bases and J lost 1 base. This CDR3 is 18 amino acids long. The germline V gene has CDR1 DFQATT and CDR2 SNEGSKA (reference sequence). The CDR3 loop is CSARDHRPSGAGTDTQYF. The DNA for the CDR3 is TGCAGTGCTAGAGACCACCGTCCTAGCGGGGCGGGCACAGATACGCAGTATTTT.

V and J are TRBV12-3 or TRBV12-4 and TRBJ1-5; D is possibly TRBD1 (5 bases). V lost 6 bases and J lost 3, with 12 bases in between. The CDR3 is made up of 14 amino acids. This CDR3 reads CASRSGTNNQPQHF. The CDR3 DNA reads TGTGCCAGCAGAAGCGGGACTAACAATCAGCCCCAGCATTTT.

This clonotype occurred a few times. The chain recombines TRBV27 with TRBJ2-1; D is possibly TRBD1 or TRBD2 (5 bases each). The V and J ends lost 3 bases and 10 bases respectively, with 16 bases between them. The CDR3 spans 14 residues. Germline-derived CDR1 and CDR2 are MNHEY and SMNVEV (reference sequence). The CDR3 DNA reads as TGTGCCAGCAGTTTTGCGGTGGGGCGGGCGGAGCAGTTCTTC. Translation: CASSFAVGRAEQFF.